This TCR beta chain was captured in a study of blood T cell repertoires in COVID-19. Turning to the study itself: T cells, B-cell-depleted T cells, or PBMCs supplied cDNA or gDNA.

This CDR3 comprises 13 residues. The V end was cut by 5 bases, the J end by 1 base, with 6 bases between. The germline CDR1 and CDR2 sequences are SGHVS and FQNEAQ. Using immunoSEQ multiplex PCR, the repertoire was profiled, and TCRdb retains in-frame clones only, with some absent. The top ten clones hold approximately 8.7% of a sample with fewer than 200,000 clones, 82% of them seen once. This chain joins TRBV7-8 and TRBJ1-5; unclear D gene. This sequence originates from a woman aged 70-85 years with acute or convalescent COVID-19. Sequenced input: peripheral blood. CDR3 amino acids: CASSTDSNQPQHF. The CDR3 DNA is TGTGCCAGCAGCACAGACAGCAATCAGCCCCAGCATTTT.